This T cell receptor (beta chain) was identified in a study of OX40 agonist ivuxolimab in advanced cancers. Per germline, CDR1 SGHDT and CDR2 YYEEEE. The V end lost 6 bases, the J end lost 6 bases, and 14 bases lay between the germline ends. CDR3 length equals 13 residues. Profiling relied on immunoSEQ multiplex PCR, and the TCRdb table lists in-frame clones only, not all of them. The sample records about 73,000 clones, about 90% being singletons. The V and J genes are TRBV5-6 and TRBJ2-3; D unresolved. The sequence was obtained from an adult with an advanced solid tumor such as melanoma, head and neck, liver or kidney cancer. The sequences come from CD4+ or CD8+ T cells sorted from blood, collected in a trial of the OX40 agonist ivuxolimab. CDR3 coding DNA: TGTGCCAGCAACTCCGATATTGTGGATACGCAGTATTTT. Translation gives CASNSDIVDTQYF.